The rows below give T cell receptor beta chains drawn from one sample of a study of T cells expressing NK-cell markers. TCRdb reanalyzed the 5' RACE reads and collapses them to one entry per CDR3 protein, without DNA. In all, the sample yields about 540,000 distinct CDR3 sequences. The sequenced sample was blood T cells: a sorted CD56 or NKG2C T cell subset, CD4+ or CD8+ T cells, or bulk PBMC T cells (not recorded which). Every receptor here comes from a man aged 18 to 29 in good health. Both conserved end residues are part of each CDR3.

TRBV29-1	TRBJ2-3	CSGTLGADTQYF
TRBV6-2/TRBV6-3	TRBJ2-4	CASSYSAARGEVDIQYF
TRBV6-2/TRBV6-3	TRBJ2-7	CATDRDGLSYEQYF
TRBV5-1	TRBJ2-4	CASSLVTGTGLLKAKNIQYF
TRBV29-1	TRBJ1-4	CSVMDTPAEKLFF
TRBV12-3/TRBV12-4	TRBJ2-7	CASSPGGSSGEQYF
TRBV20-1	TRBJ2-4	CSAQRLAGDKNIQYF
TRBV6-5	TRBJ1-2	CASSYSSGPYGYTF
TRBV10-3	TRBJ2-2	CAISIRDSHTGELFF
TRBV20-1	TRBJ2-7	CSAPRPHFSGVVGAYEQYF
TRBV20-1	TRBJ2-1	CSATAGTGWNEQFF
TRBV18	TRBJ2-7	CASSPPGTLTLYEQYF
TRBV24-1	TRBJ2-1	CATSDPRDREQFF
TRBV7-8	TRBJ2-5	CASSLAWDRGSETQYF
TRBV24-1	TRBJ2-7	CATSDLTAHEQYF
TRBV6-2/TRBV6-3	TRBJ2-1	CASSYSPGKREEQFF
TRBV6-1	TRBJ2-5	CASSQGPSPETQYF
TRBV11-2	TRBJ1-5	CASSYQGVGQPQHF
TRBV27	TRBJ1-2	CASRLTNGGYTF
TRBV5-1	TRBJ2-1	CASSLNTGTGSYNEQFF
TRBV5-6	TRBJ2-7	CASSLELAGPWYEQYF
TRBV15	TRBJ1-6	CATSRTGQGRSPLHF
TRBV7-9	TRBJ2-1	CASSLPGQNEQFF
TRBV7-9	TRBJ2-7	CASSLDRDQAYEQYF
TRBV5-1	TRBJ1-3	CASSLDGAASGNTIYF
TRBV19	TRBJ2-1	CASRLAGNNEQFF
TRBV7-6	TRBJ1-2	CASSPGQANYGYTF
TRBV20-1	TRBJ2-1	CSARYAQGGNEQFF
TRBV5-1	TRBJ2-5	CASSSSSTSGRPAETQYF
TRBV6-1	TRBJ2-3	CASRHRGGTDTQYF
TRBV4-2	TRBJ2-3	CASSQEPGQITDTQYF
TRBV27	TRBJ2-1	CASSWEFEQFF
TRBV12-3/TRBV12-4	TRBJ2-3	CASSLLEAPDTQYF
TRBV15	TRBJ2-1	CATSRDTGSGLAGGRSYNEQFF
TRBV29-1	TRBJ2-2	CSVYSGEYYTGELFF
TRBV20-1	TRBJ2-1	CSAGTSAGYNEQFF
TRBV27	TRBJ1-5	CATGQGINQPQHF
TRBV2	TRBJ2-2	CASGVSVNTGELFF
TRBV5-1	TRBJ2-1	CASSVTPGQGFNEQFF
TRBV5-1	TRBJ2-3	CASSHEKVRTVDTQYF
TRBV28	TRBJ2-2	CASRKGTRETGELFF
TRBV12-3/TRBV12-4	TRBJ2-1	CASSPRGIAGGNEQFF
TRBV7-3	TRBJ1-6	CASSPGGDSPLHF
TRBV3-1	TRBJ2-3	CASSRRREADTQYF
TRBV7-2	TRBJ1-5	CASSLGPGSGQPQHF
TRBV6-5	TRBJ2-2	CASSSGRRGPLSGELFF
TRBV7-8	TRBJ2-7	CASSLTRDRVSEQYF
TRBV27	TRBJ2-2	CASSETGGGTGELFF
TRBV7-2	TRBJ2-1	CASSFGTLLRNEQFF
TRBV20-1	TRBJ2-1	CSAPRANEQFF
TRBV7-6	TRBJ1-1	CASSADRDTEAFF